This T cell receptor beta chain was captured by sequencing in a study of T cell repertoires in cytomegalovirus infection. Looking at the study overall: Public TCR beta signature analysis indicated the presence of both CMV infection and matching HLA type. Study conclusions and caveats: CMV-specific HLA-C-restricted TCR beta clonotypes dominated the ex vivo response. CMV carriers having the relevant HLA were flagged by cumulative public TCR beta family frequency.

A single record per CDR3 protein comes from TCRdb applying MiXCR to the reads. The sample shows hundreds of thousands of distinct CDR3 sequences, roughly 17% of them seen only once. This clonotype was picked up many times. Its antigen is not identified. The CDR3 is 12 amino acids. V was trimmed by 2 bases and J by 8 bases, leaving 7 bases between them. Sequencing used PBMCs. This chain uses TRBV12-3 or TRBV12-4 with TRBJ1-3; no clear D. The clonotype comes from a human donor in good health (CMV status not recorded). Some clones in this sample may be carry-over from other donors' samples. The CDR3 reads CASSLSLDTIYF. CDR3 DNA sequence: TGTGCCAGCAGTTTAAGCTTAGACACCATATATTTT.